This T cell receptor beta chain was sequenced during a study of T-cell memory formation after mild COVID-19. Study-wide results and limits: CD8+ contracting clones occupied EMRA, while CD4+ ones occupied mainly CM and EM. The pre-infection memory compartment contained some responding clones, suggesting cross-reactive memory joined. Clones contracting across day 15 to 85 had a balanced CD4/CD8 profile; later expanding clones leaned CD4+.

In regard to this clonotype: Its antigen is unknown.

TCRdb called the 5' RACE reads again in MiXCR, with one record for every CDR3 protein. The sample holds around 310,000 distinct CDR3 sequences, 20% to 25% seen once. Deletions cut 0 bases from V and 4 bases from J, with 13 bases between. The germline V gene has CDR1 SGHRS and CDR2 YFSETQ. CDR3 length: 15 residues. The chain carries TRBV5-1 and TRBJ2-5; D is perhaps TRBD2 (5 bases). The sample taken for sequencing was PBMCs or a T cell subset sorted from them (not recorded which). The clonotype comes from a man between 18 and 29 years old who had mild COVID-19 (a few samples of this study predate the infection). Cell type and time point are not known. Here the CDR3 DNA reads TGCGCCAGCAGCTTGGCCGGGAACAGTGGAGAGACCCAGTACTTC. Translation: CASSLAGNSGETQYF.